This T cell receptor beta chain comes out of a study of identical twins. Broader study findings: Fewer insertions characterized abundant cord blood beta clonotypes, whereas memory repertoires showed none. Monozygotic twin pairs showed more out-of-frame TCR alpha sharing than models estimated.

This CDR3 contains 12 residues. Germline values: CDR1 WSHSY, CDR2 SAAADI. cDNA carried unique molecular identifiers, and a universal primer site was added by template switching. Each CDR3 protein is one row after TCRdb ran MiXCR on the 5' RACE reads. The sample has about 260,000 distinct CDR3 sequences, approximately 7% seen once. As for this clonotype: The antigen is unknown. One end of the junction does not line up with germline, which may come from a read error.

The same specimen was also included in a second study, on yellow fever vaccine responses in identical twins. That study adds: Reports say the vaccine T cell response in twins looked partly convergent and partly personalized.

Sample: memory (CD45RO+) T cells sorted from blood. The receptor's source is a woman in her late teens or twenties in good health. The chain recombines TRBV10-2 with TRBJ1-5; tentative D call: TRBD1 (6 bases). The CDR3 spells CTSSDRNQPQHF. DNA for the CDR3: TGCACCAGCAGTGACAGGAATCAGCCCCAGCATTTT.